Ten or more counts support the clone carrying this T cell receptor beta chain. Its antigen remains unknown. The CDR3 is 12 amino acids. Germline V CDR1 and CDR2: DFQATT, SNEGSKA (reference sequence). The V end lost 3 bases, the J end lost 4 bases, and 10 bases lay between the germline ends. This sample stems from a study of T-cell reconstitution after alpha-beta-depleted transplantation in children. Whole-study results and caveats: Newly generated T cells supplied most T-cell counts and diversity one year post-transplant. About two months after transplant, alpha-beta T cells reportedly came from several hundred expanded graft clones.

Unique molecular identifiers were built into the TCRbeta library. Each CDR3 protein is one row after TCRdb ran MiXCR on the PCR reads. The data hold 200,000 to 250,000 distinct CDR3 sequences, with about 25% observed a single time. The sequencing here drew on PBMCs, taken before TCRalphabeta/CD19-depleted stem cell transplant. The clonotype originates from a girl aged 2-10 years with Fanconi anemia, due to receive a stem cell transplant. The J gene is TRBJ2-7, the V gene TRBV20-1; D unclear. As DNA, the CDR3 is TGCAGTGCTAGCGCGACTCGGTACGAGCAGTACTTC. It specifies CSASATRYEQYF.